This entry features one T cell receptor (beta chain) sequence. Its antigen is undetermined. In the PCR, 60 Vbeta and 13 Jbeta primers were used. Generated by immunoSEQ multiplex PCR, the TCRdb table keeps only in-frame clones and is missing some. The data contain 150,000 to 200,000 clones, 70% to 80% of them singletons. These data belong to a study of cytomegalovirus exposure and HLA in healthy donors. CDR1 and CDR2 from the germline V gene are SNHLY and FYNNEI. The CDR3 has 13 amino acids. The V end was cut by 3 bases, the J end by 3 bases, with 8 bases between. Study-wide results and limits: A later analysis showed HLA-associated TCR beta chains outstripping equally common others in clonal expansion. Earlier analysis looked at TCR beta V segments, and most were productive about 87% or about 30% of the time.

Sequencing was done on a sample of PBMCs. This sequence originates from a man aged 18 to 29 in good health and CMV-seronegative. The chain is built from TRBV2 and TRBJ1-2; D is unclear. In nucleotides, the CDR3 is TGTGCCAGCAGTGAGGAACAGTACTATGGCTACACCTTC. This translates into CASSEEQYYGYTF.